The source of this T cell receptor beta chain is a study of cytomegalovirus exposure and HLA in healthy donors. General study findings and limits: Researchers catalogued about 150 TCR beta chains as cytomegalovirus-associated. Most TCR sequences were seen very rarely across donors, but some public TCRs occurred in many.

Per germline, CDR1 MNHEY and CDR2 SMNVEV (reference sequence). The trim removed 3 bases at V and 2 bases at J, leaving 4 bases unmatched. This CDR3 comprises 15 residues. 60 Vbeta and 13 Jbeta primers were used in PCR. Generated by immunoSEQ multiplex PCR, the TCRdb table keeps only in-frame clones and is missing some. In the table there are roughly 200,000 clones, around 75% of which are singletons. Of note for this clone: The antigen is undetermined.

Sequences were obtained from PBMCs. The rearrangement joins TRBV27 to TRBJ2-3; TRBD2 matches 8 bases. This sequence originates from a female donor in good health and CMV-seronegative. The CDR3 nucleotides read TGTGCCAGCAGTTTTTTAGCGGGGACCACAGATACGCAGTATTTT. This sequence encodes CASSFLAGTTDTQYF.